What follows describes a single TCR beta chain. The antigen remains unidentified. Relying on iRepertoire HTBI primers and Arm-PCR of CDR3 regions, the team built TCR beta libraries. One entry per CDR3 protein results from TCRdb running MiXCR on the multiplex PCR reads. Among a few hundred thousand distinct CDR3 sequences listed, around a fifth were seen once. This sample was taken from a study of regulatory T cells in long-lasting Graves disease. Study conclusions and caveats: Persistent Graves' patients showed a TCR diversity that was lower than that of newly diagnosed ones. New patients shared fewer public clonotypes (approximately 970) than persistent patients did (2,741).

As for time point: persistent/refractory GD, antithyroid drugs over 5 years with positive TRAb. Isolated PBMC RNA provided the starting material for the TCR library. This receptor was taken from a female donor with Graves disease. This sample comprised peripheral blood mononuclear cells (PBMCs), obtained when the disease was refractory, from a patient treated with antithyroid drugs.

The DNA for the CDR3 is TGTGCCAGCAGCGTAGAGGGAAATGAGCAGTTCTTC. Its translation: CASSVEGNEQFF. The genes are TRBV9 and TRBJ2-1; D call uncertain. CDR3 length: 12 residues. The V end lost 0 bases, the J end lost 7 bases, and 5 bases lay between the germline ends. CDR1 and CDR2 (germline): SGDLS, YYNGEE.